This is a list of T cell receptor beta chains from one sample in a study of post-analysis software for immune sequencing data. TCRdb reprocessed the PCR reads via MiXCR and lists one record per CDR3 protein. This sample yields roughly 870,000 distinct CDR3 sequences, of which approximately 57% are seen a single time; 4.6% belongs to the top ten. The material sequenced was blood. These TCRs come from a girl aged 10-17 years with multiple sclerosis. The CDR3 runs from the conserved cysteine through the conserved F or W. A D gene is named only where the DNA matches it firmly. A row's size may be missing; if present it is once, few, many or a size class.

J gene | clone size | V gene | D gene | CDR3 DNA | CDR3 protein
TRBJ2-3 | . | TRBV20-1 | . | TGCAGTGCCCCCCGGGGCGCGGGGGATACGCAGTATTTT | CSAPRGAGDTQYF
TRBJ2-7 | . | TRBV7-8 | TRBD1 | TGTGCCAGCGGCATCCTGACAGGGTTGACTCCCTACGAGCAGTACTTC | CASGILTGLTPYEQYF
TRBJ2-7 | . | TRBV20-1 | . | TGCAGTGCTAGAGGCCCCAGGGATCCCTACGAGCAGTACTTC | CSARGPRDPYEQYF
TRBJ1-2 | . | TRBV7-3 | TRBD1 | TGTGCCAGCAGCTTAAAGCCGCAGGGGGGGAACTATGGCCACACCTTC | CASSLKPQGGNYGHTF
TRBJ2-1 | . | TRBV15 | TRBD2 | TGTGCCACCAGCGGCCCGGATTTTAGCGGGAGCTCCTACAATGAGCAGTTCTTC | CATSGPDFSGSSYNEQFF
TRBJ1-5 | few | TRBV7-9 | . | TGTGCCAGCAGCTTGCCCGGTCAGCCCCAGCATTTT | CASSLPGQPQHF
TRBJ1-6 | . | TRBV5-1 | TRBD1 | TGCGCCAGCAGCTTGGAAACAGGGGGAAATTCACCCCTCCACTTT | CASSLETGGNSPLHF
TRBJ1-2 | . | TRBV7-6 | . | TGTGCCAGCAGCCCGTCCCCTAAAACTTACAACTATGGCTACACCTTC | CASSPSPKTYNYGYTF
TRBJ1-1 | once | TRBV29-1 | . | TGCAGCGTCCGGACAGTTGAAGCTTTCTTT | CSVRTVEAFF
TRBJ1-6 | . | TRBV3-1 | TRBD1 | TGTGCCAGCAGACTTACAGGGGGCGAATCACCCCTCCACTTT | CASRLTGGESPLHF
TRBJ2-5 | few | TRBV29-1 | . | TGCAGCGCCCAAGCTTCGACCGGACATTTGGGGGAGACCCAGTACTTC | CSAQASTGHLGETQYF
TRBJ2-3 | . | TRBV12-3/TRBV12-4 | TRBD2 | TGTGCCAGCAGTTTCAGAGCGGGAGCAGATACGCAGTATTTT | CASSFRAGADTQYF
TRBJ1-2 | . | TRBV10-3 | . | TGTGCCATCTCAGAGACCGAGCCGACCGACTTTTGGGAGAACTATGGCTACACCTTC | CAISETEPTDFWENYGYTF
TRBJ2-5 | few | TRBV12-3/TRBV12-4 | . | TGTGCCAGCATGGTAGGGGTTCAAGAGACCCAGTACTTC | CASMVGVQETQYF
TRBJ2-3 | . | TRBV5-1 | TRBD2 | TGCGCCAGCAGCAGGGGACTAGCGGGCCCGCGCGGCGCAGATACGCAGTATTTT | CASSRGLAGPRGADTQYF
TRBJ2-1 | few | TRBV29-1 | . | TGCAGCGTTTCGAGGGGGGGCGCGTACAATGAGCAGTTCTTC | CSVSRGGAYNEQFF